The 15 T cell receptor beta chains in this list originate from one sample, sequenced in a study of radiotherapy plus CTLA-4 blockade in lung cancer (dated by TCRdb to between 2017 and 2018). Libraries came from the immunoSEQ multiplex PCR assay. TCRdb obtained this table from immuneACCESS and retained in-frame rearrangements with V and J assigned. These tables miss some clones; where compared with another copy, unresolved V genes account for less than half of the shortfall, and the remainder is unexplained. The table for this sample lists 50,000 or so clones; 88% of them were counted only once. The top ten hold 6.5% to 9% of the sample. This sample comprised peripheral blood, obtained from a patient treated with radiotherapy plus ipilimumab. The receptor set was obtained from a human donor with non-small cell lung cancer whose response to radiotherapy plus ipilimumab could not be evaluated.

The chain joins TRBV6-4 to TRBJ1-1, with D possibly being TRBD1 (6 bases). Between the trimmed V and J ends, which lost 8 bases and 1 base, there was a span of 20 bases. This CDR3 has 16 residues. The V gene's germline CDR1 is MRHNA and CDR2 SNTAGT. CDR3 DNA: TGTGCCAGCCGACACCCGGGCAGGGGCGGGAACACTGAAGCTTTCTTT. It yields the protein CASRHPGRGGNTEAFF.

The CDR3 bases are TGTGCCAGCTCATCGACTAGACTAGCGGGAGCTATAGGTCCCACAGATACGCAGTATTTT. Its translation: CASSSTRLAGAIGPTDTQYF. The chain links TRBV18 to TRBJ2-3, with 12 bases that match TRBD2. V trimming: 5 bases; J trimming: 2 bases; junction bases outside the gene matches: 17. The CDR3 spans 20 residues. Germline V gene lookup returns CDR1 KGHSH and CDR2 LQKENI.

This rearrangement joins TRBV7-2 to TRBJ2-7; D remains ambiguous. This CDR3 has 15 residues. Per germline, CDR1 SGHTA and CDR2 FQGNSA. Trimming left V 5 bases short and J 0 bases short, with 14 bases between. This chain's CDR3 is CASSPAGETSYEQYF. In DNA, the CDR3 is TGTGCCAGCAGCCCTGCAGGTGAAACCTCCTACGAGCAGTACTTC.

The rearrangement links TRBV6-6 to TRBJ2-5, with TRBD2 matching over 8 bases. The germline CDR1 and CDR2 sequences are MNHNY and SVGAGI (reference sequence). The V and J ends lost 5 bases and 4 bases, in that order; junction bases with no gene match: 12. This CDR3 is built from 16 residues. The CDR3 loop reads CASSPRGGRDRETQYF. CDR3 coding DNA: TGTGCCAGCAGTCCCCGGGGGGGCCGGGATCGAGAGACCCAGTACTTC.

CDR3 nucleotides: TGTGCCAGCTCACCAGACTCAGTCTATGGCTACACCTTC. It yields the protein CASSPDSVYGYTF. The rearrangement joins TRBV18 to TRBJ1-2; D not resolved. V was shortened by 2 bases and J by 4 bases, with 8 bases between the two germline ends. CDR1 and CDR2 from the germline V gene are KGHSH and LQKENI. This CDR3 has 13 residues.

This chain joins TRBV18 and TRBJ1-4, with D tentatively TRBD1 (5 bases). V was clipped by 3 bases and J by 7 bases, with 12 bases between them. Germline V gene lookup returns CDR1 KGHSH and CDR2 LQKENI. CDR3 length equals 14 residues. The CDR3 reads CASSPGQVGEKLFF. The DNA of the CDR3 is TGTGCCAGCTCACCGGGGCAGGTTGGTGAAAAACTGTTTTTT.

The table lists this clone with a count of one. The chain links TRBV5-1 to TRBJ2-1; the D gene is possibly TRBD1 (6 bases). Germline values: CDR1 SGHRS, CDR2 YFSETQ. The CDR3 consists of 16 residues. V shed 4 bases and J shed 3 bases, with 17 bases lying between them. The CDR3 DNA reads TGCGCCAGCAGCCTAGACAGGCTGAGTATCTACAATGAGCAGTTCTTC. Encoded protein: CASSLDRLSIYNEQFF.

The V gene is TRBV9, the J gene TRBJ1-1, with TRBD1 identical over 8 bases. CDR1 and CDR2 (germline): SGDLS, YYNGEE. V trimming: 4 bases; J trimming: 5 bases; junction bases outside the gene matches: 7. The CDR3 loop spans 14 amino acids. The CDR3 DNA sequence: TGTGCCAGCAGCCCAAAGACAGGGGTTACTGAAGCTTTCTTT. Encoded protein: CASSPKTGVTEAFF.

The V gene is TRBV5-1, the J gene TRBJ2-1; perhaps TRBD1 as D (5 bases). Germline V lookup: CDR1 SGHRS, CDR2 YFSETQ. Trimming pared 4 bases from V and 6 bases from J, leaving 11 bases between. This CDR3 comprises 13 residues. The CDR3 DNA follows: TGCGCCAGCAGCCCCTCAGGGTTCAATGAGCAGTTCTTC. This translates into CASSPSGFNEQFF.

This clone showed up just a few times. The V call is TRBV6-4, the J call TRBJ2-1; TRBD2 matches 8 bases. This CDR3 spans 15 amino acids. The germline V gene encodes CDR1 MRHNA and CDR2 SNTAGT. J lost 4 bases, V lost 5 bases, and 7 bases had no gene match. CDR3 in DNA: TGTGCCAGCAGTTTGACGGGGGGGCTATACAATGAGCAGTTCTTC. Its translation is CASSLTGGLYNEQFF.

The CDR3 DNA reads TGCGCCAGCAGCTTGGTCGCGGGGGGCCCGGGGGGGGAGCAGTTCTTC. This gives the protein CASSLVAGGPGGEQFF. The chain joins TRBV5-1 to TRBJ2-1, with 8 bases matching TRBD2. Germline V lookup: CDR1 SGHRS, CDR2 YFSETQ. The V segment lost 0 bases and the J segment 10 bases; nucleotides outside the gene matches: 12. The CDR3 length is 16 residues. The full variable domain, with the rest looked up from reference TRBV5-1 and TRBJ2-1, is KAGVTQTPRYLIKTRGQQVTLSCSPISGHRSVSWYQQTPGQGLQFLFEYFSETQRNKGNFPGRFSGRQFSNSRSEMNVSTLELGDSALYLCASSLVAGGPGGEQFFGPGTRLTVL.

The chain has TRBV9 and TRBJ1-3, with D possibly matching TRBD1 (6 bases). The CDR3 totals 16 residues. Trimming shortened V by 0 bases and J by 0 bases, and 10 bases separated the two germline ends. CDR1 is SGDLS, CDR2 YYNGEE, per germline. The DNA for the CDR3 is TGTGCCAGCAGCGTAGTGGGGGGGCTCTCTGGAAACACCATATATTTT. Translated: CASSVVGGLSGNTIYF.

The chain couples TRBV28 to TRBJ2-7, with a weak D call TRBD1 (6 bases). The germline V gene has CDR1 MDHEN and CDR2 SYDVKM. V was cut by 3 bases and J by 2 bases, with 8 bases left in between. This CDR3 region has 13 residues. In DNA form, the CDR3 reads TGTGCCAGCAGTTTGGGGGCCACCTACGAGCAGTACTTC. Translated: CASSLGATYEQYF.

The chain couples TRBV28 to TRBJ2-2; 8 bases agree with TRBD2. Unmatched junction bases numbered 5, after V lost 3 bases and J lost 5 bases. This CDR3 is 15 amino acids long. Germline CDR1 and CDR2: MDHEN and SYDVKM. The CDR3 bases are TGTGCCAGCAGTTTGGGCGGGAGGAATACCGGGGAGCTGTTTTTT. Protein sequence: CASSLGGRNTGELFF.

This sequence joins TRBV6-5 and TRBJ1-1; 8 nucleotides line up with TRBD1. The V and J ends lost 5 bases and 1 base, in that order; junction bases with no gene match: 6. Germline V gives CDR1 MNHEY, CDR2 SVGAGI. CDR3 length: 15 amino acids. DNA of the CDR3: TGTGCCAGCAGTCGGACAGGGCTTGCGAACACTGAAGCTTTCTTT. Protein sequence: CASSRTGLANTEAFF.